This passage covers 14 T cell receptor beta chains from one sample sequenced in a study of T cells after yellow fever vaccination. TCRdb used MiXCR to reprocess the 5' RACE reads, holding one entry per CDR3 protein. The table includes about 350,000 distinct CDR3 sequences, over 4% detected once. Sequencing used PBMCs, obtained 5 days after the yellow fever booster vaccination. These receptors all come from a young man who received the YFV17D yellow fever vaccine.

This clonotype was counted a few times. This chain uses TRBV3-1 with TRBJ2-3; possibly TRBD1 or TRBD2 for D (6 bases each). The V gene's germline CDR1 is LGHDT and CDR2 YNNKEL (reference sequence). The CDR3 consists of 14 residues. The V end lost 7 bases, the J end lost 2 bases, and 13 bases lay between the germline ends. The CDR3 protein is CASKEGGPTDTQYF. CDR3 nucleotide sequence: TGTGCCAGCAAAGAGGGGGGCCCCACAGATACGCAGTATTTT.

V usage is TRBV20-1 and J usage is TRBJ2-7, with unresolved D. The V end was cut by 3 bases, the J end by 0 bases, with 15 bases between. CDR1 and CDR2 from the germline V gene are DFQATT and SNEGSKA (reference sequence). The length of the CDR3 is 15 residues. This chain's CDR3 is CSARPWRASSYEQYF. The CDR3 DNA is TGCAGTGCTAGGCCGTGGCGAGCGTCCTCCTACGAGCAGTACTTC.

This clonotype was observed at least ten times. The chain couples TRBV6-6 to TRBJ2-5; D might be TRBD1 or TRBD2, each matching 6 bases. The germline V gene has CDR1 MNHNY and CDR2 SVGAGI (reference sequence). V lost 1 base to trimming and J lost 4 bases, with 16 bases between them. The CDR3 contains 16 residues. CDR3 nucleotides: TGTGCCAGCAGTTACTTCGGGGGAGGCAGGGGAGAGACCCAGTACTTC. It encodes CASSYFGGGRGETQYF.

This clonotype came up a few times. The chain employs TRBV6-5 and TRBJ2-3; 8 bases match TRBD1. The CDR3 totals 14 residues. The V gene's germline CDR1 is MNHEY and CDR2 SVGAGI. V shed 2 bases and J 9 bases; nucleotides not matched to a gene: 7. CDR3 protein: CASSYIGQGGTQYF. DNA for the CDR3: TGTGCCAGCAGTTACATAGGACAGGGCGGAACGCAGTATTTT.

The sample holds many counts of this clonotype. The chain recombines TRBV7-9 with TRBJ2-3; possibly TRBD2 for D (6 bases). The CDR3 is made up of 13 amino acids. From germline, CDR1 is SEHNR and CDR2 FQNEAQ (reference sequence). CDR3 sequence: CATLPRTTHTQYF. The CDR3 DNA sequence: TGTGCTACCCTCCCGAGGACTACTCATACGCAGTATTTT.

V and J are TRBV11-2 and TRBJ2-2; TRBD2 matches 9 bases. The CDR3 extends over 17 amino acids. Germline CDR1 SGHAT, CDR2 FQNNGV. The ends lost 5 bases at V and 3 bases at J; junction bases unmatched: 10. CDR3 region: CASSPSPRLADTGELFF. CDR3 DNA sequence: TGTGCCAGCAGCCCCTCGCCGAGACTAGCGGACACCGGGGAGCTGTTTTTT.

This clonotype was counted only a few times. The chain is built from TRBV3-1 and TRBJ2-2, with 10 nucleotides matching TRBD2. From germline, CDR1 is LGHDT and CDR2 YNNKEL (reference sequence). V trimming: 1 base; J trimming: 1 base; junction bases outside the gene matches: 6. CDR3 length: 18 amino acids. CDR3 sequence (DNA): TGTGCCAGCAGCCAAGGGTCTAGCGGGGGCCGGAACACCGGGGAGCTGTTTTTT. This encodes CASSQGSSGGRNTGELFF.

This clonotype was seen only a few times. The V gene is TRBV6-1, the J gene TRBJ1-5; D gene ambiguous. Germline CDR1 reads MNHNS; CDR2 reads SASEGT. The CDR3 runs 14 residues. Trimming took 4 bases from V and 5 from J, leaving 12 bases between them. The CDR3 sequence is CASSATPIHQPQHF. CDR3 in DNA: TGTGCCAGCAGTGCAACCCCGATCCATCAGCCCCAGCATTTT.

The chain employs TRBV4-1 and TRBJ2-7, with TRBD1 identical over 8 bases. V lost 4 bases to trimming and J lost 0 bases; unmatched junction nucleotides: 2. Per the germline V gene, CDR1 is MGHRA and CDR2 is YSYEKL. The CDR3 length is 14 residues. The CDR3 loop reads CASSPGQGSYEQYV. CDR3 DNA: TGCGCCAGCAGCCCTGGACAGGGCTCCTACGAGCAGTACGTC.

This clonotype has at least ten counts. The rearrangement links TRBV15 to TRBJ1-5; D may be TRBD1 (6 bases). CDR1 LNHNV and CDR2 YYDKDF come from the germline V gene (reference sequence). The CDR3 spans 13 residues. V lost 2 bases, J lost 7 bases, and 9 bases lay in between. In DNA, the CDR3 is TGTGCCACCAGCAGAACAGGGAAGCAGCCCCAGCATTTT. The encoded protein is CATSRTGKQPQHF.

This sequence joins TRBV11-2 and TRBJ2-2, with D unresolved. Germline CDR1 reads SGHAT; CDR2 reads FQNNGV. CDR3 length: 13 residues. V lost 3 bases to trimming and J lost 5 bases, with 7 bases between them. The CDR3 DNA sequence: TGTGCCAGCAGCTTCGAGTGGACCGGGGAGCTGTTTTTT. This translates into CASSFEWTGELFF. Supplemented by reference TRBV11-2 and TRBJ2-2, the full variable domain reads EAGVAQSPRYKIIEKRQSVAFWCNPISGHATLYWYQQILGQGPKLLIQFQNNGVVDDSQLPKDRFSAERLKGVDSTLKIQPAKLEDSAVYLCASSFEWTGELFFGEGSRLTVL.

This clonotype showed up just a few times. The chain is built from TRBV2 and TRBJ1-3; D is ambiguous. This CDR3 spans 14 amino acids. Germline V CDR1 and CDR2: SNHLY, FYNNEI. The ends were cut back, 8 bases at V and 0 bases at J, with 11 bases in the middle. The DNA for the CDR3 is TGTGCCAGCGAGGACTGGAGCTCTGGAAACACCATATATTTT. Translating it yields CASEDWSSGNTIYF.

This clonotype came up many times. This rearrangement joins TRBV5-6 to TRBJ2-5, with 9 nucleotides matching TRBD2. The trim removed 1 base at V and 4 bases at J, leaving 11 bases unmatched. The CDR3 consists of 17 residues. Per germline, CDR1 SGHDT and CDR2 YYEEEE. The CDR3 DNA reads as TGTGCCAGCAGCTTGTTGTCGGGACTAGCAGGGGCAGAGACCCAGTACTTC. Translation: CASSLLSGLAGAETQYF.

The CDR3 bases are TGTGCCAGCAGCCAAGATAGCTGGCGTTCACAGAACGCTAATGAAAAACTGTTTTTT. As protein: CASSQDSWRSQNANEKLFF. This chain connects TRBV4-2 to TRBJ1-4; unclear D gene. The V end lost 0 bases, the J end lost 3 bases, and 20 bases lay between the germline ends. This CDR3 contains 19 residues. Germline V gene data show CDR1 as LGHNA and CDR2 as YNFKEQ.